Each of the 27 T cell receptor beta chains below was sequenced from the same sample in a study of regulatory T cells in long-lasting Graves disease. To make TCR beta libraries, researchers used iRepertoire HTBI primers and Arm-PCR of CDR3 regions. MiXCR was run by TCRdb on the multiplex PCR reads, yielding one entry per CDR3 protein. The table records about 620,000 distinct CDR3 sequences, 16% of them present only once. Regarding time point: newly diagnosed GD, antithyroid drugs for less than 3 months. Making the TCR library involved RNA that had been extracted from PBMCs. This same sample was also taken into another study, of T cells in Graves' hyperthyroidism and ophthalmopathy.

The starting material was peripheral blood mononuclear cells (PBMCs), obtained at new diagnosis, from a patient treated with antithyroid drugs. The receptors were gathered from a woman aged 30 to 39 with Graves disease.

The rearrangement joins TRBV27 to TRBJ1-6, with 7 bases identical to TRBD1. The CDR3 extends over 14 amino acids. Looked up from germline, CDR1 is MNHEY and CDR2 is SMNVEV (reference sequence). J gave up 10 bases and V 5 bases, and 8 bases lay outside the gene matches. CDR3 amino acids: CASSARQGGSPLHF. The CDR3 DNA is TGTGCCAGCAGTGCCCGACAGGGTGGCTCACCCCTCCACTTT.

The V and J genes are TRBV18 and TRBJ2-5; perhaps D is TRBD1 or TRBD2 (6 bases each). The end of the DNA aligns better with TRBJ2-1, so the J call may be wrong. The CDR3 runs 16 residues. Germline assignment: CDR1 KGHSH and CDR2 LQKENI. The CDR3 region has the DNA TGTGCCAGCTCACTCGGGTGGGGGGCTGGACACAATGAGCAGTTCTTC. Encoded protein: CASSLGWGAGHNEQFF.

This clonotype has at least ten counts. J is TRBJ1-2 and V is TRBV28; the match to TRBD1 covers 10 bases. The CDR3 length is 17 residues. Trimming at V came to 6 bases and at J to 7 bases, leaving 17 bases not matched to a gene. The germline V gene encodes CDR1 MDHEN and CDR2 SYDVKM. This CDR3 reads CASSPLTKQTGGGGYTF. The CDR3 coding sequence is TGTGCCAGCAGCCCCTTAACGAAACAGACAGGGGGCGGTGGCTACACCTTC.

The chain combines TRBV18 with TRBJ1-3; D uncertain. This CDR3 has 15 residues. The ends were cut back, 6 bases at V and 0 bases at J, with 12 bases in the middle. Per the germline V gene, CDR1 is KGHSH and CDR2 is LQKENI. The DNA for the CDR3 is TGTGCCAGCTCTCTCGGAACAATCTCTGGAAACACCATATATTTT. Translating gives CASSLGTISGNTIYF.

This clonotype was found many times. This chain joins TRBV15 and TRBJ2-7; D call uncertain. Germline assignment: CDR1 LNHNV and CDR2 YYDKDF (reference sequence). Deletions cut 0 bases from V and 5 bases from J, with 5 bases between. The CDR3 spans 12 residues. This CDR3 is CATSREGNEQYF. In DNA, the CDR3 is TGTGCCACCAGCAGAGAAGGGAACGAGCAGTACTTC. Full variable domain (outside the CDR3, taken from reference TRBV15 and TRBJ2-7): DAMVIQNPRYQVTQFGKPVTLSCSQTLNHNVMYWYQQKSSQAPKLLFHYYDKDFNNEADTPDNFQSRRPNTSFCFLDIRSPGLGDTAMYLCATSREGNEQYFGPGTRLTVT.

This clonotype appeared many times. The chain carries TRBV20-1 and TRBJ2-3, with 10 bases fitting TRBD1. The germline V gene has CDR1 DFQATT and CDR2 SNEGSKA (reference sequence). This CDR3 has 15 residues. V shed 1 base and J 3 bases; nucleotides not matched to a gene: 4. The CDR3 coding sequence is TGCAGTGCTAGAGGGGGACAGGGGATGACAGATACGCAGTATTTT. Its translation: CSARGGQGMTDTQYF.

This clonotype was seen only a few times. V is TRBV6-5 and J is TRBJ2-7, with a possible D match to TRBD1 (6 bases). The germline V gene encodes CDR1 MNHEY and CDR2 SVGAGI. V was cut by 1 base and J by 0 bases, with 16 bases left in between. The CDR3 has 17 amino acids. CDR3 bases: TGTGCCAGCAGTTACTTCGCCCGGACAGTGGGCTCCTACGAGCAGTACTTC. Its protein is CASSYFARTVGSYEQYF.

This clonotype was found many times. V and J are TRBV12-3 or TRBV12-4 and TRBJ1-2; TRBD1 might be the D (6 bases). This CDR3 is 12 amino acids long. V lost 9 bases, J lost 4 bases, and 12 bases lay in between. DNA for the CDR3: TGTGCCAGTCGGGCAGGGGTCTATGGCTACACCTTC. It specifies CASRAGVYGYTF.

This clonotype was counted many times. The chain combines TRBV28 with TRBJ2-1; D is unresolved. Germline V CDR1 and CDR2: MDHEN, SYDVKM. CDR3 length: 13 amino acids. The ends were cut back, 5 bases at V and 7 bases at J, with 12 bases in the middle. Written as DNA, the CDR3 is TGTGCCAGCAGTCCTCATGATGGGAATGAGCAGTTCTTC. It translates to CASSPHDGNEQFF.

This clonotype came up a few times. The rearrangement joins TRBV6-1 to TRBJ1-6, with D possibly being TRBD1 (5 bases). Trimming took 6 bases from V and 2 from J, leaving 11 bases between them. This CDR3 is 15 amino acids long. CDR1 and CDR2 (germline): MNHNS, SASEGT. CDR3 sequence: CASRSTQAYNSPLHF. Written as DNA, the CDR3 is TGTGCCAGCAGGTCGACACAGGCCTATAATTCACCCCTCCACTTT.

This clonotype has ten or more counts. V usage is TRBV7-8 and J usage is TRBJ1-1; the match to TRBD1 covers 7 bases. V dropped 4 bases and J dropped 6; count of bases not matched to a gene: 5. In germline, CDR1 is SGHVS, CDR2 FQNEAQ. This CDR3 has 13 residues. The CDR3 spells CASSSGTAAEAFF. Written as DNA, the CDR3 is TGTGCCAGCAGCTCGGGGACAGCAGCTGAAGCTTTCTTT.

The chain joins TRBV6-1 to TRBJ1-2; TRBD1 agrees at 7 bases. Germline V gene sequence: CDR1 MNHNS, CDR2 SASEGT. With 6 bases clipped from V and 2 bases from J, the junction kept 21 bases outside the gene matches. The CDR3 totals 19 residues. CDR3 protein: CASRQMTGQARELNYGYTF. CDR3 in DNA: TGTGCCAGCAGACAAATGACCGGACAGGCCCGCGAACTAAACTATGGCTACACCTTC.

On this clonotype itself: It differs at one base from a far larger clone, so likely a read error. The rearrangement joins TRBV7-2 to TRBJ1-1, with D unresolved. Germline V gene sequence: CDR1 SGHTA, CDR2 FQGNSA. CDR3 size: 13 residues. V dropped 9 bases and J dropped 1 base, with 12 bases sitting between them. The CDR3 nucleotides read TGTGCCAGAAGCGACCTGCCGAACACTGAAGCTTTCTTT. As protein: CARSDLPNTEAFF.

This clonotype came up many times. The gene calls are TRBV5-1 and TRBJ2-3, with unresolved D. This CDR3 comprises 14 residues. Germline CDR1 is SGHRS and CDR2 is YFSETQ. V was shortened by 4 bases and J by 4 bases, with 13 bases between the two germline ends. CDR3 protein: CASSPRESPDTQYF. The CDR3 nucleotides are TGCGCCAGCAGCCCCCGAGAAAGTCCAGATACGCAGTATTTT.

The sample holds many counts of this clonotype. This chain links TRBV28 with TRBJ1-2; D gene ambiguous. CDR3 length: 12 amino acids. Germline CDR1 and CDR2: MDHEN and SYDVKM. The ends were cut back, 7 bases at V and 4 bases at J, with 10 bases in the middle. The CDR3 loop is CASIEGSYGYTF. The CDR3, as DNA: TGTGCCAGCATCGAGGGATCCTATGGCTACACCTTC.

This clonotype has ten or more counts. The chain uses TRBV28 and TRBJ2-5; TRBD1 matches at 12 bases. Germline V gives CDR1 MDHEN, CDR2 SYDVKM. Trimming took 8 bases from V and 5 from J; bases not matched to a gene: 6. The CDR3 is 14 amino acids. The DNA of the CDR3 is TGTGCCAGCGGTAGGGACAGGGGGCACGAGACCCAGTACTTC. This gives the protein CASGRDRGHETQYF.

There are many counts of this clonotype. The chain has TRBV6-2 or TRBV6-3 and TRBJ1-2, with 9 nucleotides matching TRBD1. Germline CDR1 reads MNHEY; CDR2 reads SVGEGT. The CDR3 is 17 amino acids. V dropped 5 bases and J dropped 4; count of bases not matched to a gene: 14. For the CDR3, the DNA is TGTGCCAGCAGTCCGACCGGGACAGGGAGTGGAGGCTATGGCTACACCTTC. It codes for CASSPTGTGSGGYGYTF.

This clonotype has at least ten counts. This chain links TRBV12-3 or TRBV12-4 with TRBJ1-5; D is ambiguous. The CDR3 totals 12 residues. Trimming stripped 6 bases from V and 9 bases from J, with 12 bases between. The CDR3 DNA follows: TGTGCCAGCAGGAACGATGGTGGGCCCCAGCATTTT. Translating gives CASRNDGGPQHF.

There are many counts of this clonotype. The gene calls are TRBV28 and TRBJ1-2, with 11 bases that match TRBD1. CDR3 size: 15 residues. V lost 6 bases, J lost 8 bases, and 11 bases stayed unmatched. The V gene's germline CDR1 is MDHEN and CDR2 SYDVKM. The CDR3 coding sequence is TGTGCCAGCAGAACACCGGGACAGGGGGTCGACGGCTACACCTTC. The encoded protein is CASRTPGQGVDGYTF.

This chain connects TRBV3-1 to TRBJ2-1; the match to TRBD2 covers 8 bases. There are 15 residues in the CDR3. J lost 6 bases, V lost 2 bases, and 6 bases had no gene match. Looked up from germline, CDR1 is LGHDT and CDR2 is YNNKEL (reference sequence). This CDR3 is CASSQSGSLGNEQFF. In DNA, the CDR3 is TGTGCCAGCAGCCAAAGCGGGAGTTTAGGCAATGAGCAGTTCTTC.

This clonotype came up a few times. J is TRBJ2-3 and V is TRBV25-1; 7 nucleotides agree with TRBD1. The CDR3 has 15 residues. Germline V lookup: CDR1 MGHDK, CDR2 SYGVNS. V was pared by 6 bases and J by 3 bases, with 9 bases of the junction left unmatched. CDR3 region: CASSQTGFPTDTQYF. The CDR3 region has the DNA TGTGCCAGCAGCCAGACAGGGTTCCCGACAGATACGCAGTATTTT.

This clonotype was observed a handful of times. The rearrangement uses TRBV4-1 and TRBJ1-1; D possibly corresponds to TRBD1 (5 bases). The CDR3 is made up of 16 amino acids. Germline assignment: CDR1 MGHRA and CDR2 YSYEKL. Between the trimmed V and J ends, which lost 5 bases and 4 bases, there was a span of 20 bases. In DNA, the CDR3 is TGCGCCAGCAGCGAGCGGGGGGGAGGATTCATCACTGAAGCTTTCTTT. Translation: CASSERGGGFITEAFF.

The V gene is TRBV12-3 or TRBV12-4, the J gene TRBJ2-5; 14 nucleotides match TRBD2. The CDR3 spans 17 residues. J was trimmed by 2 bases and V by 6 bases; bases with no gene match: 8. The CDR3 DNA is TGTGCCAGCAGCCTCGAGACTAGCGGGAGGGAGCAAGAGACCCAGTACTTC. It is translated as CASSLETSGREQETQYF.

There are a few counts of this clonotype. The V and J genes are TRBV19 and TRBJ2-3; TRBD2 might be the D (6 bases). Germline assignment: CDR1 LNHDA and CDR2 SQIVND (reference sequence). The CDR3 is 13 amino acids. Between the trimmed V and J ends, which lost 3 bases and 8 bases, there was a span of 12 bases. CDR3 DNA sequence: TGTGCCAGTAGTATTGGAGGGAGTGGTACGCAGTATTTT. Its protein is CASSIGGSGTQYF.

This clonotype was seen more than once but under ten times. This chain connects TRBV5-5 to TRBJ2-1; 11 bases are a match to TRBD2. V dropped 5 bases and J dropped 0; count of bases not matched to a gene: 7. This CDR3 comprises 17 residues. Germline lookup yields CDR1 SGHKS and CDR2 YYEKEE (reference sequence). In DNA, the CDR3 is TGTGCCAGCAGTTATCGACTAGCGGGAAGCTCCTACAATGAGCAGTTCTTC. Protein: CASSYRLAGSSYNEQFF.

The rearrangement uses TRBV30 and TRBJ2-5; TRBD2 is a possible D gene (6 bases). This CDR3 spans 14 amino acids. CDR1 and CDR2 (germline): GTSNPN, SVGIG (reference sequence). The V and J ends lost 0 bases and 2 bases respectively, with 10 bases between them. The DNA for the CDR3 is TGTGCCTGGAGTGTACGGGAGCTACAAGAGACCCAGTACTTC. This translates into CAWSVRELQETQYF.

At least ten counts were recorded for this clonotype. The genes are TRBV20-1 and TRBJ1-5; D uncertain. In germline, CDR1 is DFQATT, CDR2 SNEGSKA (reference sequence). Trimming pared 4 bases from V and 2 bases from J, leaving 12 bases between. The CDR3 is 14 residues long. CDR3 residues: CSATGESRNQPQHF. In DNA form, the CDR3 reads TGCAGTGCTACCGGTGAGAGCCGCAATCAGCCCCAGCATTTT.